Below are 3 T cell receptor beta chains sequenced from a single sample in a study of blood T cell repertoires in COVID-19. Produced via immunoSEQ multiplex PCR; TCRdb's table is partial and in-frame only. This sample has 150,000 to 160,000 clones, with about 80% found just once. Sequencing used peripheral blood. The receptors were gathered from a man in his fifties or sixties with acute or convalescent COVID-19.

The CDR3 is CASSQGGVYLGGYTF. Written as DNA, the CDR3 is TGTGCCAGCAGCCAAGGCGGGGTATATTTGGGAGGCTACACCTTC. The V gene is TRBV6-5, the J gene TRBJ1-2; D is unclear. From germline, CDR1 is MNHEY and CDR2 SVGAGI. The length of the CDR3 is 15 residues. The V gene lost 6 bases and the J gene lost 8 bases, with 22 bases spanning the gap.

This CDR3 is CASSPAGNEQFF. The CDR3, as DNA: TGTGCCAGCAGTCCCGCGGGGAATGAGCAGTTCTTC. The chain recombines TRBV7-9 with TRBJ2-1; D is perhaps TRBD2 (6 bases). From germline, CDR1 is SEHNR and CDR2 FQNEAQ (reference sequence). Trimming took off 6 bases at V and 7 bases at J, with 10 bases between the two ends. The CDR3 length is 12 residues. Based on the CDR3 plus reference TRBV7-9 and TRBJ2-1, the full variable domain is DTGVSQNPRHKITKRGQNVTFRCDPISEHNRLYWYRQTLGQGPEFLTYFQNEAQLEKSRLLSDRFSAERPKGSFSTLEIQRTEQGDSAMYLCASSPAGNEQFFGPGTRLTVL.

The sample holds one count of this clone. The gene calls are TRBV12-5 and TRBJ1-1; D not resolved. V was cut by 0 bases and J by 0 bases, with 11 bases left in between. Germline CDR1 LGHNT, CDR2 FRNRAP. The CDR3 contains 16 residues. This chain's CDR3 is CASGLVAGSMNTEAFF. CDR3 nucleotides: TGTGCTAGTGGTTTGGTAGCAGGTTCCATGAACACTGAAGCTTTCTTT.